The following is a T cell receptor (beta chain) sequence with its context. The antigen is unknown. This sample is part of a study of shared clonotypes between healthy human individuals. Clones were read by immunoSEQ multiplex PCR, and TCRdb kept only the in-frame ones, dropping some. The sample lists about 670,000 clones; 55% to 75% were seen once. Overall study results and limits: The sharing of approximately 5.1% of naive CD4 clonotypes was seen across a handful of donors.

The donor population consisted of healthy HIV-negative adults with no recent acute infections or vaccinations. Germline CDR1 reads MNHNS; CDR2 reads SASEGT. The J segment lost 7 bases and the V segment lost 6 bases, leaving 11 bases of the junction unmatched. The CDR3 totals 14 residues. The chain uses TRBV6-1 and TRBJ2-7; TRBD2 aligns across 8 bases. The specimen was memory CD4+ T cells sorted from blood. Regarding subset: CD45RA-negative fraction. This sequence was found in a woman in her 30s in good health. CDR3 in amino acids: CASSPGTSNWEQYF. As DNA, the CDR3 is TGTGCCAGCAGCCCCGGGACTAGTAATTGGGAGCAGTACTTC.